This paragraph covers one TCR beta chain sequence. This specimen belongs to a study of blood T cell repertoires in COVID-19. In the original workflow: Estimated nucleated cell counts came from reference gene primer amplification. This table comes from immunoSEQ multiplex PCR, and its TCRdb copy is limited to in-frame clones, with some not included. V and J calls and clone size are copied from that table; D and trimming were computed from the DNA. The sample contains fewer than 200,000 clones, 65% to 85% of which appear only once. After removal of 5 bases from V and 5 bases from J, the junction contained 7 bases not matched to a gene. CDR1 and CDR2 (germline): SGHAT, FQNNGV. This CDR3 spans 15 amino acids.

The receptor's source is a woman aged 70-85 years who had recovered from COVID-19. J is TRBJ1-4 and V is TRBV11-2, with 8 bases identical to TRBD1. The sample was peripheral blood. CDR3 nucleotides: TGTGCCAGCAGCCCCCGGACAGGGCGAAATGAAAAACTGTTTTTT. This codes for CASSPRTGRNEKLFF.